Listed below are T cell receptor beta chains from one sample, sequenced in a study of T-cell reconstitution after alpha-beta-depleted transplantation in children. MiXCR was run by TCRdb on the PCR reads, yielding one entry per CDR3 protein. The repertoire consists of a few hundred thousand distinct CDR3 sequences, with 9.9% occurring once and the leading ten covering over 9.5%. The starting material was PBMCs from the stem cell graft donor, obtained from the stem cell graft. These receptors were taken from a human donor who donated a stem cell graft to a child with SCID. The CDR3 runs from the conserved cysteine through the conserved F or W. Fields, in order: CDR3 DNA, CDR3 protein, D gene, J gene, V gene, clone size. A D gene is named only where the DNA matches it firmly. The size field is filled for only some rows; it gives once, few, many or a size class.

TGTGCCAGCAGCTTGGTACGAAGCAAATCCTACGAGCAGTACTTC,CASSLVRSKSYEQYF,NA,TRBJ2-7,TRBV7-9,NA
TGTGCCAGCACGAAATTATCGGATACGCAGTATTTT,CASTKLSDTQYF,NA,TRBJ2-3,TRBV6-5,few
TGCAGTGCTAGACTCGCCGACAATGAGCAGTTCTTC,CSARLADNEQFF,NA,TRBJ2-1,TRBV20-1,few
TGTGCCAGCAGCCATACAGCGAATGAAAAACTGTTTTTT,CASSHTANEKLFF,NA,TRBJ1-4,TRBV12-3/TRBV12-4,few
TGCGCCAGCAGCGCCGGACAGGGAGCAGATACGCAGTATTTT,CASSAGQGADTQYF,TRBD1,TRBJ2-3,TRBV5-1,many
TGTGCCAGCAGCTTATTTAGCGGGGGGTCCACAGATACGCAGTATTTT,CASSLFSGGSTDTQYF,TRBD2,TRBJ2-3,TRBV7-9,NA
TGTGCCAGCAGCCACTTTGATGAAGCTTTCTTT,CASSHFDEAFF,NA,TRBJ1-1,TRBV11-2,many
TGTGCCAGCATCCCCAGGGGGCTGGGAGAAGAGACCCAGTACTTC,CASIPRGLGEETQYF,TRBD1,TRBJ2-5,TRBV6-1,NA
TGTGCCAGCAGTTTAATAGTAGGCGCCTGGGACACTGAAGCTTTCTTT,CASSLIVGAWDTEAFF,NA,TRBJ1-1,TRBV12-3/TRBV12-4,many
TGCGCCAGCAGCACAGGACAGGGAGAGACCCAGTACTTC,CASSTGQGETQYF,TRBD1,TRBJ2-5,TRBV5-1,many
TGTGCCAGCAGCCTCGTAGACAGGGAAGAGACCCAGTACTTC,CASSLVDREETQYF,TRBD1,TRBJ2-5,TRBV7-9,NA
TGTGCCAGCAGGAGAGGGGGCTTATACGAGCAGTACTTC,CASRRGGLYEQYF,TRBD1,TRBJ2-7,TRBV25-1,few
TGTGCCAGCAGTTTAGCCGCCGGGTTGATAGGGCGATACAATGAGCAGTTCTTC,CASSLAAGLIGRYNEQFF,NA,TRBJ2-1,TRBV27,NA
TGTGCCAGCAGTCTGGGGGAGGCGGGTACTGAAGCTTTCTTT,CASSLGEAGTEAFF,NA,TRBJ1-1,TRBV6-1,few
TGTGCCACCCAAAGGGGGCAGAGTGAAGCTTTCTTT,CATQRGQSEAFF,TRBD1,TRBJ1-1,TRBV27,many
TGTGCCAGCAGCCAAGATCGGGGAGCGAGGGGGAACAATGAGCAGTTCTTC,CASSQDRGARGNNEQFF,NA,TRBJ2-1,TRBV4-2,many
TGTGCCATCAGACAGGGCTTGAACACTGAAGCTTTCTTT,CAIRQGLNTEAFF,NA,TRBJ1-1,TRBV10-3,NA
TGTGCCAGCAGGCGGGGGATCGGGGAGCTGTTTTTT,CASRRGIGELFF,TRBD2,TRBJ2-2,TRBV6-2/TRBV6-3,NA
TGTGCCAGCAGTTACTCGAGGACCAGACAGAACACCGGGGAGCTGTTTTTT,CASSYSRTRQNTGELFF,NA,TRBJ2-2,TRBV6-5,few
TGTGCCAGCAGCTTATTAGCACTCGGCAGCTCTCCCTACGAGCAGTACTTC,CASSLLALGSSPYEQYF,NA,TRBJ2-7,TRBV7-9,NA
TGTGCCACCAGTGCCCCAGGGATGGAGACCCAGTACTTC,CATSAPGMETQYF,NA,TRBJ2-5,TRBV24-1,NA
TGTGCCAGCAGTATCGGGACCCGCGCGGTATATGGCTACACCTTC,CASSIGTRAVYGYTF,NA,TRBJ1-2,TRBV6-5,many
TGTGCCAGCAGTTCCGGAAGCTTGCTTGCCGGGGAGCTGTTTTTT,CASSSGSLLAGELFF,NA,TRBJ2-2,TRBV6-5,many
TGCAGTGCTAGGGCGGCAGGAGGGCAGCCCCAGCATTTT,CSARAAGGQPQHF,NA,TRBJ1-5,TRBV20-1,few
TGTGCCAGCGGGTGGACAGCCAGCTCCTACGAGCAGTACTTC,CASGWTASSYEQYF,NA,TRBJ2-7,TRBV6-1,few
TGCAGTGCTAAATGGCGGGGGCGCTACGAGCAGTACTTC,CSAKWRGRYEQYF,NA,TRBJ2-7,TRBV20-1,NA
TGTGCCAGCAGCTGGCAGGGGGCAGAGAATGAGCAGTTCTTC,CASSWQGAENEQFF,TRBD1,TRBJ2-1,TRBV2,NA
TGTGCCAGCAGTACACGGACAGGGACCTCCTATGGCTACACCTTC,CASSTRTGTSYGYTF,TRBD1,TRBJ1-2,TRBV12-3/TRBV12-4,few
TGCAGTGCGGGGGTTGACAGGGGGTTTAATTCACCCCTCCACTTT,CSAGVDRGFNSPLHF,TRBD1,TRBJ1-6,TRBV20-1,NA
TGTGCCAGCAGCCCCCTTCGGGGGCAGGACTCCTACGAGCAGTACTTC,CASSPLRGQDSYEQYF,NA,TRBJ2-7,TRBV7-6,few
TGTGCCATCAGTGGGGACAGCAATAATTCACCCCTCCACTTT,CAISGDSNNSPLHF,TRBD1,TRBJ1-6,TRBV10-3,NA
TGTGCCAGCAGCAAGGGGGAGGGGTTCACAGATACGCAGTATTTT,CASSKGEGFTDTQYF,NA,TRBJ2-3,TRBV11-2,many
TGTGCCACGGAGACCGCAGATACGCAGTATTTT,CATETADTQYF,NA,TRBJ2-3,TRBV6-5,few
TGCAGTGCTAGTACTGGACACAACCAAGAGACCCAGTACTTC,CSASTGHNQETQYF,NA,TRBJ2-5,TRBV20-1,many
TGTGCCAGCAGTCCCCCGACTAGCTTCGCAGATACGCAGTATTTT,CASSPPTSFADTQYF,TRBD2,TRBJ2-3,TRBV27,few